Listed here is a single TCR beta chain. This clonotype was seen only a few times. Its antigen is still unknown. There are no base qualities to consult, and no much larger clone falls within one base. The sequencer listed for this sample is Illumina HiSeq 1500. TCRdb reran the public reads through fastp at Q25 and MiXCR, keeping productive beta chains. Each entry merges the rows of one CDR3 protein and shows their most common DNA and genes. Within this sample are around 120,000 distinct CDR3 sequences, with 7% to 10% of them counted one time only. About a tenth of the sample goes to the ten largest clones. This specimen belongs to a study of T cell repertoires in cytomegalovirus infection (dated by TCRdb to about 2019). At the level of the whole study: Because public TCR beta signatures pointed to carriage of CMV infection together with the matching HLA type, the HLA type of each donor mattered for the analysis.

CDR1 and CDR2 are drawn from the germline V gene: MGHRA, YSYEKL. Clipping removes 3 bases from V and 4 bases from J, with 8 as the unmatched junction base count. The CDR3 goes from the cysteine to the phenylalanine over 16 residues. Of all the DNA, just the CDR3 is kept, 48 bases in frame from base 1. What the study reported, not specific to this receptor: The ex vivo response was dominated by HLA-C-restricted CMV-specific TCR beta clonotypes, and the single most frequent clonotype in two of eight donors was supplied by these HLA-C-restricted clonotypes. Cumulative frequency of public TCR beta family members discriminated carriers of CMV infection plus the relevant HLA type in this cohort and an independent roughly 340-donor cohort.

The specimen was PBMCs. Here the chain combines TRBV4-1 and TRBJ1-4; 7 of the junction bases match TRBD1. This sequence was found in a human donor in good health (CMV status not recorded). Some clones in this sample may be carry-over from other donors' samples. The CDR3 protein is CASSQDRGQINEKLFF. The nucleotides read TGCGCCAGCAGCCAGGATCGGGGACAGATTAATGAAAAACTGTTTTTT.